The present T cell receptor beta chain was sequenced within a study of T-cell memory formation after mild COVID-19. Overall study results and limits: Contracting CD4+ clones were located mainly in CM and EM, and CD8+ clones in EMRA. In pre-infection memory, a portion of responding clones appeared, which suggested that cross-reactive memory joined. Clones contracting over day 15 to 85 were CD4/CD8 balanced, with later expanders leaning CD4+. Whether second-wave clones peaking at day 37 were SARS-CoV-2 specific went unconfirmed.

MiXCR, run by TCRdb on the 5' RACE reads, gives a single entry per CDR3 protein. The table records roughly 100,000 distinct CDR3 sequences, around 12% of them present only once. The length of the CDR3 is 12 residues. Trimming took off 1 base at V and 12 bases at J, with 15 bases between the two ends. Germline CDR1 and CDR2: DFQATT and SNEGSKA (reference sequence). This clonotype was seen a handful of times. Its antigen remains unidentified. The rearrangement joins TRBV20-1 to TRBJ1-2; D is possibly TRBD1 (6 bases). The TCR originated in an adult woman who had mild COVID-19 (a few samples of this study predate the infection). Cell type and time point are not known. Specimen: PBMCs or a T cell subset sorted from them (not recorded which). The CDR3, as DNA: TGCAGTGCTAGAGTCGGGACAACGGAACACACCTTC. Translating gives CSARVGTTEHTF.